The 7 T cell receptor beta chains reported below all come from one sample, sequenced in a study of blood T cell repertoires in COVID-19. Sequencing was performed with immunoSEQ multiplex PCR; in TCRdb, only in-frame clones are kept and a portion is missing. The table shows some 150,000 clones, with about nine tenths occurring only once. Sequenced material: peripheral blood. These receptors were taken from a woman between 45 and 65 years old with acute or convalescent COVID-19.

The chain combines TRBV5-1 with TRBJ2-3; D gene uncertain. Looked up from germline, CDR1 is SGHRS and CDR2 is YFSETQ. This CDR3 spans 16 amino acids. Trimming removed 0 bases at V and 2 bases at J, with 13 bases between. CDR3 residues: CASSLAHETYTDTQYF. The DNA for the CDR3 is TGCGCCAGCAGCTTGGCTCACGAGACTTACACAGATACGCAGTATTTT.

The table lists this clone with a few counts. The chain couples TRBV11-2 to TRBJ2-7; no firm D call. The CDR3 has 17 residues. CDR1 is SGHAT and CDR2 is FQNNGV in the germline V gene. Trimming removed 6 bases at V and 0 bases at J, with 21 bases between. The CDR3 bases are TGTGCCAGCAGTAGAGTCTATAACTACCTTCACTCCTACGAGCAGTACTTC. Translated: CASSRVYNYLHSYEQYF.

This clone was counted between two and nine times. The rearrangement links TRBV18 to TRBJ1-1, with D possibly TRBD1 on 5 matching bases. V was cut by 3 bases and J by 3 bases, with 14 bases left in between. Germline lookup yields CDR1 KGHSH and CDR2 LQKENI. The CDR3 is made up of 15 amino acids. For the CDR3, the DNA is TGTGCCAGCTCACCTAATTGGGGCGCGGACACTGAAGCTTTCTTT. Translation gives CASSPNWGADTEAFF.

The V and J genes are TRBV29-1 and TRBJ1-2, with TRBD1 matching 8 bases. The J segment lost 8 bases and the V segment lost 2 bases, leaving 10 bases of the junction unmatched. The CDR3 has 14 amino acids. Germline-derived CDR1 and CDR2 are SQVTM and ANQGSEA. DNA of the CDR3: TGCAGCGTTGAAACAGGGGGATCGGCTTGGGGCTACACCTTC. Protein sequence: CSVETGGSAWGYTF.

The V call is TRBV9, the J call TRBJ1-3; 8 nucleotides align to TRBD1. Germline V lookup: CDR1 SGDLS, CDR2 YYNGEE. The CDR3 runs to 15 residues. With V trimmed by 4 bases and J by 3 bases, 6 bases remained unmatched. The CDR3 protein is CASSPRQGNGNTIYF. The CDR3 coding sequence is TGTGCCAGCAGCCCCCGACAGGGGAATGGAAACACCATATATTTT. The full variable domain, rest sourced from reference TRBV9 and TRBJ1-3, is DSGVTQTPKHLITATGQRVTLRCSPRSGDLSVYWYQQSLDQGLQFLIQYYNGEERAKGNILERFSAQQFPDLHSELNLSSLELGDSALYFCASSPRQGNGNTIYFGEGSWLTVV.

The table lists this clone with a count of one. V usage is TRBV6-6 and J usage is TRBJ2-3; D is undetermined. The CDR3 totals 14 residues. Per germline, CDR1 MNHNY and CDR2 SVGAGI (reference sequence). Trimming took off 4 bases at V and 2 bases at J, with 10 bases between the two ends. This CDR3 reads CASSSGGSTDTQYF. The CDR3 nucleotides read TGTGCCAGCAGTTCTGGCGGATCCACAGATACGCAGTATTTT.

The chain uses TRBV9 and TRBJ2-2; 10 nucleotides match TRBD2. Germline trimming cut 7 bases from V and 5 bases from J; bases unmatched to any gene: 11. This CDR3 is 16 amino acids long. CDR1 is SGDLS, CDR2 YYNGEE, per germline. The CDR3 nucleotides read TGTGCCAGCGGCTTAGCGGGAGGTGGTTGGACCGGGGAGCTGTTTTTT. Protein product: CASGLAGGGWTGELFF.